These 21 T cell receptor beta chains were sequenced from one sample in a study of beta chain features in type 1 diabetes. The isolated RNA, all of it, was reverse transcribed, so expressed TCRB transcripts were what got sequenced. The data were produced by immunoSEQ multiplex PCR, yet TCRdb's version contains in-frame clones alone and is incomplete. Of under 90,000 clones listed, under 35% are singletons. The sample was stem cell memory CD4+ T cells from blood. These receptors originate from a woman between 18 and 29 years old in good health.

V and J are TRBV29-1 and TRBJ2-1; D gene uncertain. The CDR3 contains 13 residues. Germline CDR1 SQVTM, CDR2 ANQGSEA. V lost 3 bases and J lost 8, with 14 bases in between. The CDR3 DNA is TGCAGCGTTGAGGCTAGTGAATGGGATGAGCAGTTCTTC. It specifies CSVEASEWDEQFF.

This chain links TRBV7-2 with TRBJ1-3; D gene ambiguous. Germline V gene data show CDR1 as SGHTA and CDR2 as FQGNSA. This CDR3 has 14 residues. Trimming removed 1 base from V and 3 bases from J, with 7 bases in between. The CDR3 loop is CASSLGTVGNTIYF. In DNA form, the CDR3 reads TGTGCCAGCAGCTTAGGAACGGTTGGAAACACCATATATTTT.

J is TRBJ1-2 and V is TRBV6-1, with D tentatively TRBD1 (5 bases). CDR3 length equals 12 residues. Trimming took off 2 bases at V and 7 bases at J, with 8 bases between the two ends. Looked up from germline, CDR1 is MNHNS and CDR2 is SASEGT. CDR3 DNA: TGTGCCAGCAGTGAACAGGGTTCTGGCTACACCTTC. Translating gives CASSEQGSGYTF.

The chain carries TRBV7-2 and TRBJ2-5; D possibly corresponds to TRBD2 (5 bases). This CDR3 is built from 14 residues. V lost 2 bases and J 1 base, leaving 8 bases between the germline ends. Germline CDR1 is SGHTA and CDR2 is FQGNSA. The CDR3 reads CASSLSGVQETQYF. CDR3 coding DNA: TGTGCCAGCAGCTTAAGCGGAGTCCAAGAGACCCAGTACTTC.

The gene calls are TRBV30 and TRBJ2-5, with 9 bases that match TRBD1. The CDR3 has 11 residues. Germline V gives CDR1 GTSNPN, CDR2 SVGIG (reference sequence). The junction had 0 bases not matched to a gene; V was cut back by 5 bases and J by 5 bases. The CDR3 here is CAWGQGETQYF. CDR3 nucleotides: TGTGCCTGGGGACAGGGGGAGACCCAGTACTTC.

This chain joins TRBV4-2 and TRBJ1-1; D not resolved. The CDR3 has 14 amino acids. Trimming shortened V by 1 base and J by 1 base, and 7 bases separated the two germline ends. Germline assignment: CDR1 LGHNA and CDR2 YNFKEQ. In nucleotides, the CDR3 is TGTGCCAGCAGCCAAGTCCGGGGGAACACTGAAGCTTTCTTT. Encoded protein: CASSQVRGNTEAFF.

In nucleotides, the CDR3 is TGTGCCAGCTCAGAGGGACAGGCCTACGAGCAGTACTTC. Translated, it gives CASSEGQAYEQYF. The rearrangement joins TRBV18 to TRBJ2-7; 8 bases are a match to TRBD1. The CDR3 is 13 residues long. Germline CDR1 and CDR2: KGHSH and LQKENI. V gave up 5 bases and J gave up 2 bases; unmatched junction bases: 2.

The chain links TRBV4-2 to TRBJ1-2, with 7 bases matching TRBD1. The germline gives CDR1 LGHNA, CDR2 YNFKEQ. V shed 1 base and J 0 bases; nucleotides not matched to a gene: 17. CDR3 length equals 20 residues. The CDR3 DNA follows: TGTGCCAGCAGCCAAGTAGTAGGTCCGGGACAGACAAAAGCTAACTATGGCTACACCTTC. The encoded protein is CASSQVVGPGQTKANYGYTF.

The V gene is TRBV30, the J gene TRBJ1-5; D uncertain. Germline assignment: CDR1 GTSNPN and CDR2 SVGIG (reference sequence). This CDR3 contains 13 residues. V lost 3 bases and J lost 2, with 8 bases in between. The CDR3 nucleotides are TGTGCCTGGAGACCCGGGGGCAATCAGCCCCAGCATTTT. Translating it yields CAWRPGGNQPQHF. Based on the CDR3 plus reference TRBV30 and TRBJ1-5, the full variable domain is SQTIHQWPATLVQPVGSPLSLECTVEGTSNPNLYWYRQAAGRGLQLLFYSVGIGQISSEVPQNLSASRPQDRQFILSSKKLLLSDSGFYLCAWRPGGNQPQHFGDGTRLSIL.

V gene TRBV18 combines with J gene TRBJ1-4; TRBD1 might be the D (5 bases). Trimming took 0 bases from V and 8 from J, leaving 13 bases between them. The CDR3 extends over 15 amino acids. CDR1 KGHSH and CDR2 LQKENI come from the germline V gene. CDR3 coding DNA: TGTGCCAGCTCACCACCGGGGGAGGGATACGAAAAACTGTTTTTT. It translates to CASSPPGEGYEKLFF.

V usage is TRBV28 and J usage is TRBJ2-3, with 7 positions matching TRBD2. After removal of 4 bases from V and 5 bases from J, the junction contained 9 bases not matched to a gene. Germline V gene data show CDR1 as MDHEN and CDR2 as SYDVKM. CDR3 length: 15 residues. DNA for the CDR3: TGTGCCAGCAGTTCTTTCGGGGAGGGGAAAGATACGCAGTATTTT. This codes for CASSSFGEGKDTQYF.

Only a few counts were recorded for this clone. The chain is built from TRBV2 and TRBJ1-5; no clear D. Per germline, CDR1 SNHLY and CDR2 FYNNEI. The CDR3 has 15 amino acids. Trimming removed 1 base at V and 7 bases at J, with 14 bases between. The CDR3 loop reads CASSEEIRRVQPQHF. CDR3 DNA: TGTGCCAGCAGTGAAGAAATCCGGAGGGTCCAGCCCCAGCATTTT.

This clone was seen more than once but under ten times. The rearrangement joins TRBV18 to TRBJ2-3; 12 nucleotides align to TRBD2. Germline trimming cut 2 bases from V and 2 bases from J; bases unmatched to any gene: 11. From germline, CDR1 is KGHSH and CDR2 LQKENI. The CDR3 is made up of 19 amino acids. As DNA, the CDR3 is TGTGCCAGCTCACCAACTGGGACTAGCGGGCTCGGGGCCACAGATACGCAGTATTTT. This codes for CASSPTGTSGLGATDTQYF.

The DNA for the CDR3 is TGTGCCAGCAGCCCCCCGTCTAGCGGGTACGAGCAGTACTTC. Protein product: CASSPPSSGYEQYF. The gene calls are TRBV11-2 and TRBJ2-7; 8 positions match TRBD2. The CDR3 runs 14 residues. Germline-derived CDR1 and CDR2 are SGHAT and FQNNGV. Trimming at V came to 5 bases and at J to 4 bases, leaving 7 bases not matched to a gene.

CDR3 amino acids: CASSLGDGNTIYF. CDR3 in DNA: TGTGCCAGCAGCTTGGGAGACGGAAACACCATATATTTT. The rearrangement uses TRBV7-9 and TRBJ1-3; D gene ambiguous. Trimming pared 3 bases from V and 4 bases from J, leaving 7 bases between. The CDR3 has 13 residues. CDR1 and CDR2 (germline): SEHNR, FQNEAQ (reference sequence).

The genes are TRBV29-1 and TRBJ2-3; 8 positions match TRBD2. V dropped 6 bases and J dropped 4; count of bases not matched to a gene: 9. Germline V gene sequence: CDR1 SQVTM, CDR2 ANQGSEA. The CDR3 loop spans 14 amino acids. In nucleotides, the CDR3 is TGCAGCGTGGGGGGGGGACTAGTAGCAGATACGCAGTATTTT. Translation: CSVGGGLVADTQYF.

This clone came up a few times. The chain combines TRBV5-4 with TRBJ2-5; D is unclear. The CDR3 is made up of 14 amino acids. V was clipped by 4 bases and J by 3 bases, with 13 bases between them. In germline, CDR1 is SGHNT, CDR2 YYREEE (reference sequence). CDR3 region: CASSASSRKETQYF. CDR3 bases: TGTGCCAGCAGCGCGTCCTCTAGGAAAGAGACCCAGTACTTC. The whole variable domain, remainder taken from reference TRBV5-4 and TRBJ2-5, is ETGVTQSPTHLIKTRGQQVTLRCSSQSGHNTVSWYQQALGQGPQFIFQYYREEENGRGNFPPRFSGLQFPNYSSELNVNALELDDSALYLCASSASSRKETQYFGPGTRLLVL.

The chain recombines TRBV18 with TRBJ1-5; D is unresolved. The ends were cut back, 3 bases at V and 3 bases at J, with 9 bases in the middle. This CDR3 contains 14 residues. The V gene's germline CDR1 is KGHSH and CDR2 LQKENI. The CDR3 loop reads CASSPEVSNQPQHF. CDR3 DNA: TGTGCCAGCTCACCGGAGGTTTCCAATCAGCCCCAGCATTTT.

This clone was observed once. V and J are TRBV6-4 and TRBJ1-1; the match to TRBD1 covers 10 bases. There are 14 residues in the CDR3. The germline V gene has CDR1 MRHNA and CDR2 SNTAGT. Trimming cost V 6 bases and J 1 base; bases outside gene matches: 2. CDR3 region: CASRGDRGNTEAFF. The CDR3 DNA reads TGTGCCAGCAGGGGGGACAGGGGGAACACTGAAGCTTTCTTT.

In this sample, this clone turned up a few times. The J gene is TRBJ1-6, the V gene TRBV7-2, with 9 bases identical to TRBD1. The J segment lost 7 bases and the V segment lost 5 bases, leaving 6 bases of the junction unmatched. There are 15 residues in the CDR3. The V gene's germline CDR1 is SGHTA and CDR2 FQGNSA. The CDR3 is CASSKPGQGNSPLHF. CDR3 nucleotide sequence: TGTGCCAGCAGCAAACCGGGACAGGGAAATTCACCCCTCCACTTT.

V gene TRBV2 combines with J gene TRBJ1-3; a weak D match, TRBD1 (6 bases). The CDR3 is made up of 16 amino acids. Trimming shortened V by 6 bases and J by 0 bases, and 15 bases separated the two germline ends. Germline values: CDR1 SNHLY, CDR2 FYNNEI. CDR3 amino acids: CASRTGHIFSGNTIYF. CDR3 DNA: TGTGCCAGCAGGACGGGACATATCTTCTCTGGAAACACCATATATTTT.